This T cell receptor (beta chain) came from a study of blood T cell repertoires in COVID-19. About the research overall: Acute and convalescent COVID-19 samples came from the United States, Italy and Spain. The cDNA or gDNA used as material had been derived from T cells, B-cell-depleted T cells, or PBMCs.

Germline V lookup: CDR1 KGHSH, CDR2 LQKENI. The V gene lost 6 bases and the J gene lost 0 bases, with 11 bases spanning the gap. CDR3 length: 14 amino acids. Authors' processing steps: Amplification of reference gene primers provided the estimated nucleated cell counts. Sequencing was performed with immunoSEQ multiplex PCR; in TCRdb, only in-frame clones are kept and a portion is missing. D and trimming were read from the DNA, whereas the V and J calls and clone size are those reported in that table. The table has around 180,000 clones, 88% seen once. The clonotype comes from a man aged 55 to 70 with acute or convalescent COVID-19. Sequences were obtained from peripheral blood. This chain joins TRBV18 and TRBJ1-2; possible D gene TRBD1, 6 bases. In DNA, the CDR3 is TGTGCCAGCTCGCCGGACAGAGCTAACTATGGCTACACCTTC. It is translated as CASSPDRANYGYTF.